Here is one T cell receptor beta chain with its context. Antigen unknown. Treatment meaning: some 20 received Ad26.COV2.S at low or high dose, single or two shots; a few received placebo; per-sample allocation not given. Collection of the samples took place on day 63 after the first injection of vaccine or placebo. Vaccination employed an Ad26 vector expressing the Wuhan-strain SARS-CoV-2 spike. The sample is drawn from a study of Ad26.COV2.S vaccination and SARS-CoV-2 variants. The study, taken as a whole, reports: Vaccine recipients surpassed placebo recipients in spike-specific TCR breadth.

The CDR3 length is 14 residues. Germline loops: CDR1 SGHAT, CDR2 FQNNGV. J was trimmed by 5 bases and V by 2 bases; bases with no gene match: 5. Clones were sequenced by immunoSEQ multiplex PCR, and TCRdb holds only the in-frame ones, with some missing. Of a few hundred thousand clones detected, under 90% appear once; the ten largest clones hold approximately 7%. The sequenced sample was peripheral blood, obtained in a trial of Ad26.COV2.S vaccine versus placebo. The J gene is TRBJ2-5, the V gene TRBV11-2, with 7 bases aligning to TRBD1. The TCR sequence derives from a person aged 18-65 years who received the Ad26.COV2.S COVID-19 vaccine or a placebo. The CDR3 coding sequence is TGTGCCAGCAGCTTAACCACAGGGGAGGAGACCCAGTACTTC. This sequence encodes CASSLTTGEETQYF.